This is a list of T cell receptor beta chains from one sample in a study of OX40 agonist ivuxolimab in advanced cancers. Here immunoSEQ multiplex PCR was the method, and the copy in TCRdb shows in-frame clones only, minus some. This table holds tens of thousands of clones, 73% found once. This specimen was CD4+ or CD8+ T cells sorted from blood, taken in a trial of the OX40 agonist ivuxolimab. The receptors originated from an adult with an advanced solid tumor such as melanoma, head and neck, liver or kidney cancer. Both conserved end residues are part of each CDR3. A D gene is named only where the DNA matches it firmly. Expanded clones get a size class; other rows say once, few or many, or leave the size out.

abundance	d_gene	v_gene	j_gene	CDR3nt	CDR3aa
-	-	TRBV2	TRBJ1-1	TGTGCCAGCAGTGATAGGGGGACTGAAGCTTTCTTT	CASSDRGTEAFF
-	-	TRBV4-2	TRBJ2-7	TGTGCCAGCAGTGCTGGACGGACTTCCTACGAGCAGTACTTC	CASSAGRTSYEQYF
-	-	TRBV7-6	TRBJ2-3	TGTGCCAGCAGCCAAGATTCGGATACGCAGTATTTT	CASSQDSDTQYF
-	-	TRBV5-6	TRBJ1-1	TGTGCCAGCAGCTTGGGTACAGGGTGGAACACTGAAGCTTTCTTT	CASSLGTGWNTEAFF
-	-	TRBV6-6	TRBJ1-1	TGTGCCAGCAGTTACTCGACGGGTGAAGCTTTCTTT	CASSYSTGEAFF
few	-	TRBV19	TRBJ2-1	TGTGCCAGTAGTAGGGGCCTACTCTTAGACCTCTCCTACAATGAGCAGTTCTTC	CASSRGLLLDLSYNEQFF
-	-	TRBV2	TRBJ1-2	TGTGCCAGCAGTGAAGAAAAGAGGGCTGGTGGCTACACCTTC	CASSEEKRAGGYTF
once	TRBD1	TRBV27	TRBJ1-2	TGTGCCAGCAGGGGGGGACAGGGGGCGCAGATAGGTTATGGCTACACCTTC	CASRGGQGAQIGYGYTF
-	-	TRBV7-6	TRBJ2-7	TGTGCCAGCAGCCCCGACAGGGAGCAGTACTTC	CASSPDREQYF
-	TRBD1	TRBV7-9	TRBJ2-1	TGTGCCAGCAGCTTAGTCTTGGGACAGCATGAGCAGTTCTTC	CASSLVLGQHEQFF
-	-	TRBV7-8	TRBJ1-2	TGTGCCAGCAGTCCGGACAGACCTTATGGCTACACCTTC	CASSPDRPYGYTF
once	TRBD1	TRBV6-6	TRBJ1-5	TGTGCCATCGGGACAGGGAGCAATCAGCCCCAGCATTTT	CAIGTGSNQPQHF
-	-	TRBV7-6	TRBJ2-3	TGTGCCAGCAGCTTAGGCTTGGCGGATACGCAGTATTTT	CASSLGLADTQYF
-	TRBD1	TRBV2	TRBJ1-1	TGTGCCAGCAGTGATTACAGGGGCCTGAGAACTGAAGCTTTCTTT	CASSDYRGLRTEAFF
-	-	TRBV4-2	TRBJ1-2	TGTGCCAGCAGCCAAGTGGGATTCTACACCTTC	CASSQVGFYTF